The 27 T cell receptor beta chains reported below all come from one sample, sequenced in a study of T cells in women clearing cervical HPV infection. The protocol was immunoSEQ multiplex PCR, while the TCRdb copy is restricted to in-frame clones and leaves out a portion. The sample table includes more than 20,000 clones. Sequencing was carried out using blood buffy coat. Source of these receptors: a woman between 18 and 75 years old with a cervical HPV16 infection that either progressed to CIN3+ or cleared (not recorded which).

About this clone: The read ends 3 residues shy of where the CDR3 ends; the end is completed using the germline J gene. The V call is TRBV18, the J call TRBJ1-2; TRBD1 aligns across 8 bases. The CDR3 sequence is 13 residues long. Per the germline V gene, CDR1 is KGHSH and CDR2 is LQKENI. This CDR3 is CASSRSGGQEYTF. CDR3 DNA (partial): TGTGCCAGCTCACGATCCGGGGGACAGGAG.

On this clone itself: The sequence runs out 3 residues before the end of the CDR3; the remainder is reconstructed from the germline J gene. The chain combines TRBV7-8 with TRBJ1-1; TRBD1 is a possible D gene (5 bases). Germline CDR1 reads SGHVS; CDR2 reads FQNEAQ. The CDR3 contains 16 residues. V was trimmed by 0 bases and J by 4 bases, leaving 15 bases between them. The CDR3 reads CASSLAAPHRGTEAFF. CDR3 bases read: TGTGCCAGCAGCTTAGCAGCCCCACATAGGGGCACTGAA.

A remark on this clone: The read terminates 3 residues before the CDR3 end, so the remaining end is supplied by the germline J gene. The genes are TRBV11-2 and TRBJ2-5; D gene unclear. The CDR3 consists of 10 residues. The V end lost 10 bases, the J end lost 3 bases, and 6 bases lay between the germline ends. Germline CDR1 is SGHAT and CDR2 is FQNNGV. CDR3 bases read: TGTGCCATCGGTGAAGAGACC. Translating it yields CAIGEET. The complete CDR3 protein is CAIGEETQYF. The complete variable domain, with remaining parts taken from reference TRBV11-2 and TRBJ2-5, reads EAGVAQSPRYKIIEKRQSVAFWCNPISGHATLYWYQQILGQGPKLLIQFQNNGVVDDSQLPKDRFSAERLKGVDSTLKIQPAKLEDSAVYLCAIGEETQYFGPGTRLLVL.

For this clone: Sequencing ends 3 residues short of the CDR3 end; the germline J gene provides the rest. V usage is TRBV10-2 and J usage is TRBJ2-7; 8 positions agree with TRBD1. After removal of 10 bases from V and 2 bases from J, the junction contained 10 bases not matched to a gene. Germline V lookup: CDR1 WSHSY, CDR2 SAAADI. The CDR3 sequence is 14 residues long. CDR3 region: CATGQGFSTYEQYF. The CDR3 bases that were read are TGCGCCACCGGACAGGGCTTCTCAACCTACGAG.

On this clone itself: The sequence runs out 3 residues before the end of the CDR3; the remainder is reconstructed from the germline J gene. The J gene is TRBJ2-1, the V gene TRBV7-2; possible D gene TRBD2, 5 bases. CDR3 length: 15 amino acids. Germline V gives CDR1 SGHTA, CDR2 FQGNSA. V lost 3 bases and J lost 1, with 10 bases in between. CDR3 DNA, as far as it was read: TGTGCCAGCAGCTTGTTACGGGGATCCTACAATGAG. This codes for CASSLLRGSYNE. The full CDR3 sequence reads CASSLLRGSYNEQFF.

Concerning this clone itself: A junction boundary mismatches the germline segment, possibly from a read error. The read terminates 3 residues before the CDR3 end, so the remaining end is supplied by the germline J gene. The chain carries TRBV7-7 and TRBJ2-3, with D possibly being TRBD1 (5 bases). This CDR3 spans 14 amino acids. Germline V lookup: CDR1 SSHAT, CDR2 FNYEAQ (reference sequence). The sequenced part of the CDR3 DNA is TGTGCTAGCAGCCCGACAGCTAGCACAGATACG. It specifies CASSPTASTDT. From start to end, the CDR3 is CASSPTASTDTQYF. Together with reference TRBV7-7 and TRBJ2-3, the CDR3 gives the full variable domain: GAGVSQSPRYKVTKRGQDVTLRCDPISSHATLYWYQQALGQGPEFLTYFNYEAQPDKSGLPSDRFSAERPEGSISTLTIQRTEQRDSAMYRCASSPTASTDTQYFGPGTRLTVL.

Of note for this clone: The CDR3 is cut off 3 residues early in the read; its end comes from the germline J gene. V gene TRBV7-2 combines with J gene TRBJ1-3; possible D gene TRBD1, 5 bases. Per germline, CDR1 SGHTA and CDR2 FQGNSA. This CDR3 is built from 14 residues. V was trimmed by 2 bases and J by 4 bases, leaving 9 bases between them. This chain's CDR3 is CASSLRGGGNTIYF. The sequenced CDR3 bases are TGTGCCAGCAGCTTACGGGGGGGAGGAAACACC.

In the case of this clone: The DNA ends 3 residues before the CDR3 does, and the rest of the CDR3 is filled in from the germline J gene. The V call is TRBV5-1, the J call TRBJ2-1; TRBD2 matches at 9 bases. The CDR3 has 16 amino acids. The V gene end was trimmed by 4 bases and the J gene end by 0 bases; junction bases not matched to a gene: 5. Germline assignment: CDR1 SGHRS and CDR2 YFSETQ. Partial CDR3 DNA: TGCGCCAGCAGCACCCAAGCGGGAGGCTCCTACAATGAG. Translating gives CASSTQAGGSYNE. The CDR3 reads in full as CASSTQAGGSYNEQFF.

In the case of this clone: Read data end 3 residues before the CDR3 end; the end is taken from the germline J gene. J is TRBJ2-1 and V is TRBV5-4; 8 bases match TRBD1. Germline CDR1 and CDR2: SGHNT and YYREEE (reference sequence). This CDR3 has 15 amino acids. The trim removed 2 bases at V and 3 bases at J, leaving 4 bases unmatched. The sequenced CDR3 bases are TGTGCCAGCAGCTTCCGAGACAGGGGCTACAATGAG. It translates to CASSFRDRGYNE. The entire CDR3 sequence reads CASSFRDRGYNEQFF.

In the case of this clone: The DNA ends 3 residues before the CDR3 does, and the rest of the CDR3 is filled in from the germline J gene. This chain links TRBV13 with TRBJ1-3; D might be TRBD1 (6 bases). V lost 0 bases and J 1 base, leaving 13 bases between the germline ends. This CDR3 has 17 amino acids. Germline CDR1 is PRHDT and CDR2 is FYEKMQ (reference sequence). This CDR3 is CASSLGQGRTSGNTIYF. The CDR3 DNA, read in part, is TGTGCCAGCAGCTTAGGACAGGGTCGCACTTCTGGAAACACC.

The part of the CDR3 DNA that was read is TGCAGCGTTGAAGTTATAAATGAAAAA. Its translation is CSVEVINEK. The whole CDR3 sequence reads CSVEVINEKLFF. The V call is TRBV29-1, the J call TRBJ1-4; D is undetermined. The read halts 3 residues ahead of the CDR3 end, with the missing end drawn from the germline J gene. From germline, CDR1 is SQVTM and CDR2 ANQGSEA. V dropped 1 base and J dropped 5 bases, with 5 bases sitting between them. There are 12 residues in the CDR3.

Details on this clone: The read stops 3 residues short of the end of the CDR3; the missing end is completed from the germline J gene. V usage is TRBV11-3 and J usage is TRBJ1-2; 7 positions agree with TRBD1. There are 14 residues in the CDR3. The ends lost 5 bases at V and 4 bases at J; junction bases unmatched: 7. Germline V gene lookup returns CDR1 SGHNT and CDR2 YENEEA. CDR3 DNA, as far as it was read: TGTGCCAGCAGCCAGGGACAGACGACCTATGGC. This sequence encodes CASSQGQTTYG. The whole CDR3 protein is CASSQGQTTYGYTF.

For this clone: The read comes to an end 3 residues before the CDR3 does, leaving the germline J gene to fill in the end. V usage is TRBV7-3 and J usage is TRBJ2-2; 7 bases agree with TRBD1. Germline trimming cut 5 bases from V and 1 base from J; bases unmatched to any gene: 10. The CDR3 extends over 17 amino acids. CDR1 SGHTA and CDR2 FQGTGA come from the germline V gene. The CDR3 is CASSPDRVRRNTGELFF. Incomplete CDR3 DNA: TGTGCCAGCAGCCCCGACAGGGTCCGACGGAACACCGGGGAG.

Incomplete CDR3 DNA: TGTGCCAGCAAAATAGACAGATCAGACACTGAA. It translates to CASKIDRSDTE. The full CDR3 sequence reads CASKIDRSDTEAFF. The chain recombines TRBV6-4 with TRBJ1-1, with a possible D match to TRBD1 (5 bases). The read halts 3 residues ahead of the CDR3 end, with the missing end drawn from the germline J gene. The CDR3 has 14 amino acids. Germline V gene sequence: CDR1 MRHNA, CDR2 SNTAGT. Trimming stripped 7 bases from V and 3 bases from J, with 15 bases between.

As to this clone: The read ends 3 residues early relative to the CDR3; the germline J gene fills the gap. This chain joins TRBV4-2 and TRBJ2-5; 7 bases line up with TRBD1. Germline V gene lookup returns CDR1 LGHNA and CDR2 YNFKEQ. The junction had 6 bases not matched to a gene; V was cut back by 4 bases and J by 4 bases. The CDR3 sequence is 14 residues long. The DNA read from the CDR3 is TGTGCCAGCAGCCGTTCGGGACAGCGAGAGACC. This codes for CASSRSGQRET. The complete CDR3 reads CASSRSGQRETQYF.

About this clone itself: Read coverage stops 3 residues before the CDR3 terminus; the germline J gene supplies the remainder. This chain joins TRBV20-1 and TRBJ1-4, with 11 bases identical to TRBD1. The germline gives CDR1 DFQATT, CDR2 SNEGSKA (reference sequence). Germline trimming cut 6 bases from V and 8 bases from J; bases unmatched to any gene: 5. The CDR3 runs 13 residues. CDR3 DNA, as far as it was read: TGCAGTGCGCCGGGACAGGGGGACGAAAAA. Protein: CSAPGQGDEK. In full, the CDR3 reads CSAPGQGDEKLFF.

About this clone: The read terminates 3 residues ahead of where the CDR3 ends, so the germline J gene completes it. The chain uses TRBV11-2 and TRBJ1-4; 9 nucleotides line up with TRBD1. V lost 2 bases and J lost 8; bases outside the gene matches: 6. CDR1 is SGHAT and CDR2 is FQNNGV in the germline V gene. This CDR3 region has 15 residues. CDR3 bases read: TGTGCCAGCAGCTTAATTGGGACAGGGCGAGAAAAA. This codes for CASSLIGTGREK. Given in full, the CDR3 is CASSLIGTGREKLFF.

With regard to this clone: The read terminates 3 residues ahead of where the CDR3 ends, so the germline J gene completes it. The chain employs TRBV29-1 and TRBJ2-5, with 9 bases lining up with TRBD2. With V trimmed by 1 base and J by 2 bases, 5 bases remained unmatched. The V gene's germline CDR1 is SQVTM and CDR2 ANQGSEA. This CDR3 spans 15 amino acids. CDR3 bases read: TGCAGCGTTGAAGGGCGGGAGGGCCTTCAAGAGACC. The encoded protein is CSVEGREGLQET. Given in full, the CDR3 is CSVEGREGLQETQYF.

On this clone itself: The read terminates 3 residues ahead of where the CDR3 ends, so the germline J gene completes it. This chain links TRBV5-1 with TRBJ2-3; D not certain. The CDR3 contains 15 residues. Between the trimmed V and J ends, which lost 4 bases and 2 bases, there was a span of 14 bases. Germline loops: CDR1 SGHRS, CDR2 YFSETQ. The CDR3 protein is CASSTNIHHTDTQYF. The covered CDR3 bases are TGCGCCAGCAGCACCAACATCCACCACACAGATACG. Combining the CDR3 with reference TRBV5-1 and TRBJ2-3 gives the whole variable domain KAGVTQTPRYLIKTRGQQVTLSCSPISGHRSVSWYQQTPGQGLQFLFEYFSETQRNKGNFPGRFSGRQFSNSRSEMNVSTLELGDSALYLCASSTNIHHTDTQYFGPGTRLTVL.

Details on this clone: The read ends 3 residues before the CDR3 terminus; that terminus is restored from the germline J gene. The chain couples TRBV20-1 to TRBJ2-7; 7 nucleotides align to TRBD1. This CDR3 spans 13 amino acids. With 6 bases clipped from V and 1 base from J, the junction kept 6 bases outside the gene matches. The germline V gene has CDR1 DFQATT and CDR2 SNEGSKA (reference sequence). The sequenced part of the CDR3 DNA is TGCAGTGCCCTCCAGGGGGAATCCTACGAG. It is translated as CSALQGESYE. The full CDR3 sequence reads CSALQGESYEQYF.

The sequenced CDR3 bases are TGTGCCAGCAGCCGGTCCCGGGACAGGGGGCGAAGGGAAAAA. Translation gives CASSRSRDRGRREK. The CDR3 as a whole reads CASSRSRDRGRREKLFF. The chain joins TRBV7-8 to TRBJ1-4; TRBD1 agrees at 12 bases. From the germline J gene comes the end of the CDR3, since the read stops 3 residues before it. Germline V gene data show CDR1 as SGHVS and CDR2 as FQNEAQ. This CDR3 has 17 amino acids. J gave up 8 bases and V 5 bases, and 12 bases lay outside the gene matches.

To note about this clone: The CDR3 end is not reached by the read, which stops 3 residues before it; the germline J gene fills it in. This chain connects TRBV6-2 or TRBV6-3 to TRBJ2-5; 10 nucleotides align to TRBD2. Germline V gene data show CDR1 as MNHEY and CDR2 as SVGEGT. With V trimmed by 8 bases and J by 5 bases, 11 bases remained unmatched. There are 15 residues in the CDR3. This chain's CDR3 is CASWVGTSALETQYF. CDR3 DNA, as far as it was read: TGTGCCAGCTGGGTTGGGACTAGCGCCTTGGAGACC.

Details on this clone: The read ends 3 residues shy of where the CDR3 ends; the end is completed using the germline J gene. J is TRBJ2-5 and V is TRBV7-2; 8 nucleotides match TRBD1. Germline CDR1 and CDR2: SGHTA and FQGNSA. Trimming removed 4 bases from V and 5 bases from J; junction bases left unmatched: 9. The CDR3 runs 15 residues. Partial CDR3 DNA: TGTGCCAGCAGCTCTTGGACAGGGTCGTGGGAGACC. It yields the protein CASSSWTGSWET. The CDR3 as a whole reads CASSSWTGSWETQYF. The entire variable domain, with the rest obtained from reference TRBV7-2 and TRBJ2-5, is as follows: GAGVSQSPSNKVTEKGKDVELRCDPISGHTALYWYRQSLGQGLEFLIYFQGNSAPDKSGLPSDRFSAERTGGSVSTLTIQRTQQEDSAVYLCASSSWTGSWETQYFGPGTRLLVL.

In regard to this clone: The missing CDR3 end, 3 residues past where the read stops, is filled in from the germline J gene. The rearrangement uses TRBV5-4 and TRBJ2-2, with TRBD2 as a possible D gene (6 bases). Trimming cost V 3 bases and J 2 bases, with 11 bases left between them. Germline lookup yields CDR1 SGHNT and CDR2 YYREEE (reference sequence). The CDR3 is 15 amino acids. The CDR3 bases that were read are TGTGCCAGCAGCTCAGGGACTCACAACACCGGGGAG. It codes for CASSSGTHNTGE. The whole CDR3 sequence reads CASSSGTHNTGELFF.

Note on this clone: The read is 3 residues too short to cover the CDR3 end, so that end is filled in from the germline J gene. This sequence joins TRBV18 and TRBJ2-4, with unresolved D. Germline CDR1 KGHSH, CDR2 LQKENI. The CDR3 has 14 residues. The sequenced part of the CDR3 DNA is TGTGCCAGCTCACCCCTCGAGGATCCGTCAGGT. Translating it yields CASSPLEDPSG. The entire CDR3 sequence reads CASSPLEDPSGQYF.

With respect to this clone: The DNA ends 3 residues before the CDR3 does, and the rest of the CDR3 is filled in from the germline J gene. The J gene is TRBJ1-2, the V gene TRBV7-9; D remains unclear. The CDR3 loop spans 9 amino acids. The germline V gene has CDR1 SEHNR and CDR2 FQNEAQ (reference sequence). The part of the CDR3 DNA that was read is TGTGCCAGCACCCCCTCC. Translating it yields CASTPS. The whole CDR3 protein reads CASTPSYTF.

About this clone: The CDR3 end falls 3 residues outside the read, so it is completed with the germline J gene. The V call is TRBV20-1, the J call TRBJ1-3; D might be TRBD1 (5 bases). CDR3 length: 14 residues. Trimming took 5 bases from V and 0 from J, leaving 11 bases between them. Germline V gives CDR1 DFQATT, CDR2 SNEGSKA (reference sequence). The sequenced part of the CDR3 DNA is TGCAGTGCTCCCGACAGAGGCTCTGGAAACACC. It encodes CSAPDRGSGNT. The full-length CDR3 reads as CSAPDRGSGNTIYF.